These 31 T cell receptor beta chains share one sample of origin, sequenced in a study of blood T cell repertoires in COVID-19 (dated by TCRdb to the early 2020s). Library creation used the immunoSEQ multiplex PCR assay. In its TCRdb copy, this immuneACCESS table keeps in-frame sequences only and misses some clones. Where compared with another copy, unresolved V genes explain less than half of these, and the others have no known cause. For this sample the table gives 100,000 to 110,000 clones, of which 80% were detected only once. Of the sample, approximately 31% falls within the top ten clones. Sequencing input: peripheral blood. Receptors were obtained from a man between 65 and 85 years old with active or convalescent COVID-19.

This chain connects TRBV3-1 (or the pseudogene TRBV3-2) to TRBJ2-1, with TRBD1 matching 7 bases. Germline values: CDR1 LGHDT, CDR2 YNNKEL (reference sequence). Losses at the gene ends were 5 bases for V and 7 bases for J; bases not matched to a gene: 17. The CDR3 contains 17 residues. The CDR3 region has the DNA TGTGCCAGCAGCGGAGGACCGGGACAGAGGATCACAAATGAGCAGTTCTTC. Its protein is CASSGGPGQRITNEQFF.

This chain joins TRBV27 and TRBJ1-1; D gene ambiguous. V lost 1 base to trimming and J lost 6 bases, with 9 bases between them. Germline V CDR1 and CDR2: MNHEY, SMNVEV (reference sequence). The CDR3 runs to 13 residues. CDR3 sequence (DNA): TGTGCCAGCAGTTTATGGGCTTCGGCTGAAGCTTTCTTT. As protein: CASSLWASAEAFF.

This clone has more than one count but fewer than ten. This chain uses TRBV7-2 with TRBJ2-7, with D perhaps TRBD2 (5 bases). The germline gives CDR1 SGHTA, CDR2 FQGNSA. The CDR3 has 15 residues. Trimming took off 0 bases at V and 3 bases at J, with 12 bases between the two ends. In nucleotides, the CDR3 is TGTGCCAGCAGCTTAGCTCGGGGAATGGGCTACGAGCAGTACTTC. Translating gives CASSLARGMGYEQYF.

The V gene is TRBV15, the J gene TRBJ2-7, with 10 bases matching TRBD1. V lost 5 bases and J lost 1; bases outside the gene matches: 8. Per germline, CDR1 LNHNV and CDR2 YYDKDF (reference sequence). This CDR3 is built from 16 residues. CDR3 amino acids: CATSRDRTGGSYEQYF. The CDR3 DNA reads TGTGCCACCAGCCGCGATCGGACAGGGGGGTCCTACGAGCAGTACTTC.

The chain links TRBV6-4 to TRBJ2-1; the match to TRBD2 covers 7 bases. There are 14 residues in the CDR3. In germline, CDR1 is MRHNA, CDR2 SNTAGT. With V trimmed by 0 bases and J by 6 bases, 2 bases remained unmatched. CDR3 amino acids: CASSDSGRGNEQFF. Here the CDR3 DNA reads TGTGCCAGCAGTGACTCGGGGAGGGGCAATGAGCAGTTCTTC.

The CDR3 sequence: CASARTGSYEQYF. The CDR3 region has the DNA TGTGCTAGTGCCCGAACAGGTTCCTACGAGCAGTACTTC. The chain recombines TRBV12-5 with TRBJ2-7; D is possibly TRBD1 (5 bases). There are 13 residues in the CDR3. Looked up from germline, CDR1 is LGHNT and CDR2 is FRNRAP. Between the trimmed V and J ends, which lost 7 bases and 1 base, there was a span of 11 bases.

The J gene is TRBJ1-4, the V gene TRBV5-1, with 7 bases identical to TRBD1. The trim removed 7 bases at V and 2 bases at J, leaving 5 bases unmatched. The V gene's germline CDR1 is SGHRS and CDR2 YFSETQ. The CDR3 covers 14 residues. CDR3 protein: CASHSGQTNEKLFF. CDR3 nucleotide sequence: TGCGCCAGCCATTCGGGACAGACTAATGAAAAACTGTTTTTT. The full variable domain, completed using reference TRBV5-1 and TRBJ1-4, is KAGVTQTPRYLIKTRGQQVTLSCSPISGHRSVSWYQQTPGQGLQFLFEYFSETQRNKGNFPGRFSGRQFSNSRSEMNVSTLELGDSALYLCASHSGQTNEKLFFGSGTQLSVL.

In the case of this clone: Germline and junction disagree at one end, which may indicate a read error. This chain uses TRBV4-3 with TRBJ2-1; 10 bases are shared with TRBD2. Germline V lookup: CDR1 LGHNA, CDR2 YSLEER. The CDR3 consists of 19 residues. CDR3 sequence reads: CTSSQGLAEVPPTGDEQFF. The CDR3 DNA sequence: TGCACCAGCAGCCAAGGACTAGCGGAGGTCCCCCCGACGGGCGATGAGCAGTTCTTC.

V usage is TRBV30 and J usage is TRBJ2-5, with D perhaps matching TRBD1 (6 bases). Germline CDR1 and CDR2: GTSNPN and SVGIG (reference sequence). CDR3 size: 12 residues. Between the trimmed V and J ends, which lost 8 bases and 4 bases, there was a span of 14 bases. CDR3 in DNA: TGTGCCCAGGGGCAGGGATCAGAGACCCAGTACTTC. This codes for CAQGQGSETQYF.

J is TRBJ1-2 and V is TRBV19; TRBD1 aligns across 8 bases. V was clipped by 6 bases and J by 8 bases; unmatched bases: 17. Germline V CDR1 and CDR2: LNHDA, SQIVND (reference sequence). CDR3 length: 16 residues. CDR3 coding DNA: TGTGCCAGTAGATCAAAGGACAGGGCCTCCTTCGGCGGCTACACCTTC. Translated: CASRSKDRASFGGYTF.

The chain joins TRBV28 to TRBJ2-5; D is perhaps TRBD2 (5 bases). Germline-derived CDR1 and CDR2 are MDHEN and SYDVKM. V shed 6 bases and J shed 1 base, with 15 bases lying between them. This CDR3 spans 15 amino acids. CDR3 bases: TGTGCCAGCAGCGTCTCCCCGGGGAGCCAAGAGACCCAGTACTTC. Translating it yields CASSVSPGSQETQYF.

V and J are TRBV27 and TRBJ2-3; 12 bases line up with TRBD2. The CDR3 sequence is 17 residues long. Germline V gene lookup returns CDR1 MNHEY and CDR2 SMNVEV (reference sequence). V shed 3 bases and J 4 bases; nucleotides not matched to a gene: 8. Written as DNA, the CDR3 is TGTGCCAGCAGTTTCTCCCTAGCGGGAGGGCCCGCAGATACGCAGTATTTT. Translating it yields CASSFSLAGGPADTQYF.

The chain has TRBV5-1 and TRBJ2-2; TRBD2 is a possible D gene (5 bases). From germline, CDR1 is SGHRS and CDR2 YFSETQ. The CDR3 totals 14 residues. The ends were cut back, 1 base at V and 7 bases at J, with 11 bases in the middle. This CDR3 is CASSLSGGSGELFF. CDR3 coding DNA: TGCGCCAGCAGCTTGTCAGGAGGAAGCGGGGAGCTGTTTTTT.

This chain connects TRBV19 to TRBJ2-1; the match to TRBD2 covers 8 bases. V lost 5 bases to trimming and J lost 5 bases; unmatched junction nucleotides: 5. Germline lookup yields CDR1 LNHDA and CDR2 SQIVND (reference sequence). This CDR3 has 14 amino acids. The CDR3 DNA follows: TGTGCCAGTAGTCTGACTAGCGTAAACAATGAGCAGTTCTTC. This codes for CASSLTSVNNEQFF.

This chain uses TRBV7-8 with TRBJ2-2; 10 positions match TRBD2. The CDR3 runs to 16 residues. The germline gives CDR1 SGHVS, CDR2 FQNEAQ. J was trimmed by 2 bases and V by 5 bases; bases with no gene match: 5. CDR3 nucleotide sequence: TGTGCCAGCAGCACGAGGACTAGCGGAAACACCGGGGAGCTGTTTTTT. Translated: CASSTRTSGNTGELFF.

This clone has a single count. The rearrangement joins TRBV2 to TRBJ1-5, with 7 positions matching TRBD1. CDR1 and CDR2 (germline): SNHLY, FYNNEI. V lost 0 bases to trimming and J lost 4 bases; unmatched junction nucleotides: 6. The CDR3 has 16 residues. The CDR3 DNA follows: TGTGCCAGCAGTGAAGCGGGACAGCGCCGTAATCAGCCCCAGCATTTT. Its protein product is CASSEAGQRRNQPQHF.

The chain joins TRBV7-2 to TRBJ1-5; unclear D gene. Germline CDR1 SGHTA, CDR2 FQGNSA. The CDR3 sequence is 13 residues long. The germline V and J ends were trimmed by 6 bases and 3 bases, with 9 bases remaining between them. The CDR3 here is CASSPENNQPQHF. The CDR3 DNA reads as TGTGCCAGCAGTCCCGAGAACAATCAGCCCCAGCATTTT.

The J gene is TRBJ1-1, the V gene TRBV4-2, with D unclear. This CDR3 contains 16 residues. The V end was cut by 3 bases, the J end by 5 bases, with 19 bases between. The germline V gene encodes CDR1 LGHNA and CDR2 YNFKEQ. The DNA of the CDR3 is TGTGCCAGCAGCCAGGATGCGGGCCAGAGGGAAACTGAAGCTTTCTTT. This sequence encodes CASSQDAGQRETEAFF.

The CDR3 region is CASSETTGPANYGYTF. The CDR3, as DNA: TGTGCCAGCAGCGAGACCACAGGGCCCGCTAACTATGGCTACACCTTC. The chain couples TRBV7-9 to TRBJ1-2, with D possibly TRBD1 on 6 matching bases. Germline V gene lookup returns CDR1 SEHNR and CDR2 FQNEAQ (reference sequence). The CDR3 is 16 residues long. The V end was cut by 5 bases, the J end by 0 bases, with 16 bases between.

V and J are TRBV29-1 and TRBJ2-1; 7 bases fit TRBD2. Looked up from germline, CDR1 is SQVTM and CDR2 is ANQGSEA. The length of the CDR3 is 14 residues. With V trimmed by 4 bases and J by 3 bases, 6 bases remained unmatched. The CDR3 coding sequence is TGCAGCGTTGTTATCAGCGGGATCTACAATGAGCAGTTCTTC. This translates into CSVVISGIYNEQFF.

The V call is TRBV28, the J call TRBJ1-2; D is possibly TRBD1 (5 bases). CDR3 length: 16 amino acids. V shed 1 base and J shed 5 bases, with 17 bases lying between them. Germline V gene sequence: CDR1 MDHEN, CDR2 SYDVKM. CDR3 in DNA: TGTGCCAGCAGTTTATTAACTAAGGGGAGCGGGTATGGCTACACCTTC. Protein sequence: CASSLLTKGSGYGYTF.

The chain joins TRBV27 to TRBJ1-5; D is undetermined. The CDR3 loop spans 11 amino acids. Germline CDR1 MNHEY, CDR2 SMNVEV (reference sequence). Trimming left V 11 bases short and J 4 bases short, with 9 bases between. The CDR3 DNA reads as TGTGCCGGAGGGTTGAATCAGCCCCAGCATTTT. Its protein is CAGGLNQPQHF.

By share, this clone counts as medium-sized. The chain is built from TRBV14 and TRBJ1-6, with a tentative D call TRBD1 (6 bases). Deletions cut 0 bases from V and 10 bases from J, with 13 bases between. This CDR3 spans 15 amino acids. Germline CDR1 and CDR2: SGHDN and FVKESK. CDR3 loop: CASSQDPPGVSPLHF. The CDR3 DNA is TGTGCCAGCAGCCAAGACCCACCAGGGGTCTCACCCCTCCACTTT.

The CDR3 here is CASSLAKIADTQYF. CDR3 nucleotides: TGTGCCAGCAGTTTAGCCAAAATAGCAGATACGCAGTATTTT. V gene TRBV28 combines with J gene TRBJ2-3; D ambiguous. Per germline, CDR1 MDHEN and CDR2 SYDVKM. V was cut by 2 bases and J by 4 bases, with 10 bases left in between. The CDR3 is 14 amino acids.

V and J are TRBV6-5 and TRBJ1-5; tentative D call: TRBD1 (5 bases). V gave up 6 bases and J gave up 5 bases, with 8 bases separating them. CDR3 size: 12 residues. CDR1 MNHEY and CDR2 SVGAGI come from the germline V gene. In DNA form, the CDR3 reads TGTGCCAGCAGGGGAGGGGATCAGCCCCAGCATTTT. Translating it yields CASRGGDQPQHF.

CDR3 region: CASSLSRDKQRSEQYF. The CDR3 DNA sequence: TGTGCCAGCAGCTTGTCCCGGGACAAACAGAGAAGCGAGCAGTACTTC. The rearrangement links TRBV7-2 to TRBJ2-7; tentative D call: TRBD1 (6 bases). The germline V gene has CDR1 SGHTA and CDR2 FQGNSA. Between the trimmed V and J ends, which lost 3 bases and 6 bases, there was a span of 21 bases. CDR3 size: 16 residues.

The J gene is TRBJ2-4, the V gene TRBV27; 8 bases align to TRBD2. V gave up 6 bases and J gave up 2 bases; unmatched junction bases: 6. This CDR3 is built from 15 residues. Germline V lookup: CDR1 MNHEY, CDR2 SMNVEV (reference sequence). The CDR3 loop reads CASSPASGPKNIQYF. The CDR3 region has the DNA TGTGCCAGCAGCCCTGCTAGCGGGCCCAAAAACATTCAGTACTTC.

This clone has more than one count but fewer than ten. This rearrangement joins TRBV25-1 to TRBJ2-5; 12 bases align to TRBD2. The trim removed 2 bases at V and 4 bases at J, leaving 11 bases unmatched. The CDR3 loop spans 18 amino acids. The germline V gene encodes CDR1 MGHDK and CDR2 SYGVNS. CDR3 coding DNA: TGTGCCAGCAGTGAACAGGGGACTAGCGGGCCGTTGGGAGAGACCCAGTACTTC. Encoded protein: CASSEQGTSGPLGETQYF.

The chain employs TRBV24-1 and TRBJ2-1, with 14 nucleotides matching TRBD2. The length of the CDR3 is 16 residues. V was pared by 8 bases and J by 8 bases, with 10 bases of the junction left unmatched. From germline, CDR1 is KGHDR and CDR2 SFDVKD. CDR3 in amino acids: CATMGTSGGLGDEQFF. In nucleotides, the CDR3 is TGTGCCACCATGGGGACTAGCGGGGGCCTCGGAGATGAGCAGTTCTTC.

The gene calls are TRBV7-2 and TRBJ1-6; D unclear. V was cut by 3 bases and J by 6 bases, with 15 bases left in between. Germline CDR1 is SGHTA and CDR2 is FQGNSA. The CDR3 extends over 16 amino acids. For the CDR3, the DNA is TGTGCCAGCAGCTTGGGAGGTGTCCGGGTTAATTCACCCCTCCACTTT. This encodes CASSLGGVRVNSPLHF. Together with reference TRBV7-2 and TRBJ1-6, the CDR3 gives the full variable domain: GAGVSQSPSNKVTEKGKDVELRCDPISGHTALYWYRQSLGQGLEFLIYFQGNSAPDKSGLPSDRFSAERTGGSVSTLTIQRTQQEDSAVYLCASSLGGVRVNSPLHFGNGTRLTVT.

This clone was seen only once. This sequence joins TRBV7-9 and TRBJ2-1; 8 bases align to TRBD2. Germline trimming cut 9 bases from V and 4 bases from J; bases unmatched to any gene: 8. The CDR3 has 14 amino acids. Germline CDR1 reads SEHNR; CDR2 reads FQNEAQ (reference sequence). The CDR3 bases are TGTGCCAGTAATAGCGGGGCGGGATACAATGAGCAGTTCTTC. Its translation: CASNSGAGYNEQFF.